This T cell receptor beta chain emerged from a study of T cell repertoires in cytomegalovirus infection. TCRdb used MiXCR to reprocess the reads, holding one entry per CDR3 protein. This sample has approximately 1,000,000 distinct CDR3 sequences, with approximately 33% found just once. A note on this clonotype: Its antigen is undetermined.

V shed 2 bases and J shed 8 bases, with 9 bases lying between them. CDR1 SGHTA and CDR2 FQGNSA come from the germline V gene. This CDR3 contains 12 residues. The clonotype was recovered from a human donor in good health (CMV status not recorded). Some clones in this sample may be carry-over from other donors' samples. V gene TRBV7-2 combines with J gene TRBJ1-1; D is undetermined. The sample in question was cultured CD8+ T cells from PBMCs, obtained from culture after CMV antigen stimulation. The CDR3 DNA reads TGTGCCAGCAGCTTAAGAGTGAAGGAAGCTTTCTTT. Amino acids: CASSLRVKEAFF.